This TCR beta chain was observed in a study of T-cell reconstitution after alpha-beta-depleted transplantation in children. Unique molecular identifiers tagged the TCRbeta library. Each CDR3 protein is one row after TCRdb ran MiXCR on the PCR reads. Here the sample spans 300,000 to 400,000 distinct CDR3 sequences, about 17% being singletons. Here the sequenced sample was PBMCs, mostly from graft donor cells, taken 360 days after TCRalphabeta/CD19-depleted stem cell transplant. The clonotype was recovered from a male patient between 2 and 10 years old who had a stem cell transplant for acute lymphoblastic leukemia, so the T cells may come from the graft donor.

Written as DNA, the CDR3 is TGTGCCAGCAGCTTAGTTGGGGGAGTGGGCTCCTACGAGCAGTACTTC. It translates to CASSLVGGVGSYEQYF. The chain recombines TRBV7-8 with TRBJ2-7; D assignment may be TRBD1 or TRBD2 (5 bases each). The V end lost 1 base, the J end lost 0 bases, and 13 bases lay between the germline ends. The CDR3 is made up of 16 amino acids. Germline CDR1 SGHVS, CDR2 FQNEAQ.